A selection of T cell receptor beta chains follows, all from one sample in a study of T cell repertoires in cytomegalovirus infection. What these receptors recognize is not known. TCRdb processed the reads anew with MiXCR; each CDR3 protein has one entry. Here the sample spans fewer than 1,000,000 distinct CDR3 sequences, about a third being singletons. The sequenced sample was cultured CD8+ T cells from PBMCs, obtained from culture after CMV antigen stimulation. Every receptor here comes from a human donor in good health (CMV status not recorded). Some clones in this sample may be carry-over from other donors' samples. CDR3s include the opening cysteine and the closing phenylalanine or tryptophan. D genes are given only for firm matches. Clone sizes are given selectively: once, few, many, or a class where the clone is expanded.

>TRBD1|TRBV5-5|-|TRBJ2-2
TGTGCCAGCAGCTTGGTCGGACAGGGGTTGAGGTCCGGGGAGCTGTTTTTT
CASSLVGQGLRSGELFF
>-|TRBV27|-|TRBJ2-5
TGTGCCAGCAGTTTAGACGGACCCCCCCTTGCTCAGACCCAGTACTTC
CASSLDGPPLAQTQYF
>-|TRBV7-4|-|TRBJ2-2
TGTGCCAGCAGCTTAAATTCCATCCCCCCCGGGGAGCTGTTTTTT
CASSLNSIPPGELFF
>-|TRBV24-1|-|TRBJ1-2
TGTGCCACCAGTGATTTGCGAACAGACTATGGCTACACCTTC
CATSDLRTDYGYTF
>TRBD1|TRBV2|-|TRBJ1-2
TGTGCCAGCAGTGATTTTTTGGACAGGAACTATGGCTACACCTTC
CASSDFLDRNYGYTF
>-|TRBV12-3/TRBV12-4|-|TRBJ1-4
TGTGCCAGCAGTCCAGGGGTTTTCGGTTTTGGTGAAAAACTGTTTTTT
CASSPGVFGFGEKLFF
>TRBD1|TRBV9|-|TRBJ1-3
TGTGCCAGCAGCGAGACCGGGACAGCATCAGGAAACACCATATATTTT
CASSETGTASGNTIYF
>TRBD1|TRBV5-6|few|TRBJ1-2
TGTGCCAGCAGCAGTGGACAGACACAGGGGTATGGCTACACCTTC
CASSSGQTQGYGYTF
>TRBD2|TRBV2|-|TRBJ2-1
TGTGCCAGCCTGGGTAGCGGGGAGGTAAATGAGCAGTTCTTC
CASLGSGEVNEQFF
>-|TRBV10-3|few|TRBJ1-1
TGTGCCATCAGTGAGGGGGAGTCCCAAACTGAAGCTTTCTTT
CAISEGESQTEAFF
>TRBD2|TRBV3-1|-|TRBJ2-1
TGTGCCAGCAGCCAAGATCAAACTAGCGGCAATGAGCAGTTCTTC
CASSQDQTSGNEQFF
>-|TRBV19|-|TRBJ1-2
TGTGCCAGTTCTCAGGGCGCGAACTATGGCTACACCTTC
CASSQGANYGYTF